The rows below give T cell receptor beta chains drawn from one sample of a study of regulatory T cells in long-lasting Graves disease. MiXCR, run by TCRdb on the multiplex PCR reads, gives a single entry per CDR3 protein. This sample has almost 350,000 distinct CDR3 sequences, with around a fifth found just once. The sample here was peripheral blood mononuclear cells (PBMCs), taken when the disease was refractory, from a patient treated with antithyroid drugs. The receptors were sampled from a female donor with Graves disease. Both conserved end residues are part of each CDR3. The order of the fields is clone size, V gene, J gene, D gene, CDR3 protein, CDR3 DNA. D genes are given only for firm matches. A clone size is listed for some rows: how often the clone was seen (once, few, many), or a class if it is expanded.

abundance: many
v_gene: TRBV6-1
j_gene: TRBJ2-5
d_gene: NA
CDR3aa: CASSESRGYQETQYF
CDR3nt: TGTGCCAGCAGTGAGTCCAGGGGTTATCAAGAGACCCAGTACTTC

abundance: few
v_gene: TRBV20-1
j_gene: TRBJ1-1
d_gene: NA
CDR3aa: CSARKHRERGAFF
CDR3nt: TGCAGTGCTAGAAAACACAGGGAAAGGGGAGCTTTCTTT

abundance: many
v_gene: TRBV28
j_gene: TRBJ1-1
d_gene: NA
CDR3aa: CALTSGPMNTEAFF
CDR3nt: TGTGCCCTCACATCGGGTCCGATGAACACTGAAGCTTTCTTT

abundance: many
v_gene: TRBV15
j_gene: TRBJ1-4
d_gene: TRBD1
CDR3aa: CATSDQFRDRDEKLFF
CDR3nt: TGTGCCACCAGCGATCAATTCCGGGACAGGGATGAAAAACTGTTTTTT

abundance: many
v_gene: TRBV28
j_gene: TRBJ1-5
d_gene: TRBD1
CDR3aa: CASRAGDRSNQPQHF
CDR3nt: TGTGCCAGCAGGGCCGGGGACAGAAGCAATCAGCCCCAGCATTTT

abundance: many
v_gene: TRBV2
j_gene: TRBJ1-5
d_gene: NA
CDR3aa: CASSYSNQPQHF
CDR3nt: TGTGCCAGCAGTTATAGCAATCAGCCCCAGCATTTT

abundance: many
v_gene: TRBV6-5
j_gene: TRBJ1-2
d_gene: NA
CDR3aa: CASSYRDGSNYGYTF
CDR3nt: TGTGCCAGCAGTTACCGGGACGGTTCTAACTATGGCTACACCTTC

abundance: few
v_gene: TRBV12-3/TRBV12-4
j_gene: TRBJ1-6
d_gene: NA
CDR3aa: CASRTGGLNSPLHF
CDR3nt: TGTGCCAGCAGGACTGGGGGGTTGAATTCACCCCTCCACTTT

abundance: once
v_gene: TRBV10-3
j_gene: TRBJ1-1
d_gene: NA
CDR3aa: CAIRESRRNTEAFF
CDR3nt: TGTGCCATCAGAGAGTCGCGTAGAAACACTGAAGCTTTCTTT

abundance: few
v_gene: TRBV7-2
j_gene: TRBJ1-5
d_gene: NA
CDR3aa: CASSPTSRGGQPQHF
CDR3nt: TGTGCCAGCAGCCCAACGTCCAGGGGTGGTCAGCCCCAGCATTTT

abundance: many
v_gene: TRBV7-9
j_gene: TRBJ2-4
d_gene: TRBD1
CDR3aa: CASSLLRGQENIQYF
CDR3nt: TGTGCCAGCAGCCTATTGCGGGGACAGGAAAACATTCAGTACTTC

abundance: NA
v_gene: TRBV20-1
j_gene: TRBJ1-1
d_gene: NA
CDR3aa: CSAREGGRTEAFF
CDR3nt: TGCAGTGCTAGAGAAGGGGGGCGTACTGAAGCTTTCTTT

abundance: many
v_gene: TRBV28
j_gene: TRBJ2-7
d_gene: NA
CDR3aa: CASSPDSPYEQYF
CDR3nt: TGTGCCAGCAGCCCGGACAGTCCCTACGAGCAGTACTTC

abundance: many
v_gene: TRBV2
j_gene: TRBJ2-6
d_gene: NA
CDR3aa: CASLRDTYYVLTF
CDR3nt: TGTGCCAGCCTCCGGGACACCTATTACGTCCTGACTTTC

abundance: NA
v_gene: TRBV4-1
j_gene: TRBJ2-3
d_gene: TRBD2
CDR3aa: CASSQEPWTSGSTDTQYF
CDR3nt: TGCGCCAGCAGCCAAGAACCCTGGACTAGCGGGAGCACAGATACGCAGTATTTT

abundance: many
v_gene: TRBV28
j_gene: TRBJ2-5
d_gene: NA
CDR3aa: CASSSPRPATETQYF
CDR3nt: TGTGCCAGCAGTTCCCCCCGACCAGCCACGGAGACCCAGTACTTC

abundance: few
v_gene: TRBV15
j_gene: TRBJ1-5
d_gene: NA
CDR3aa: CATSRERASNQPQHF
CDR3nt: TGTGCCACCAGCAGAGAGCGGGCATCAAATCAGCCCCAGCATTTT

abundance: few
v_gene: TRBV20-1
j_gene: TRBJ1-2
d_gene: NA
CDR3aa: CSARAGPNSVYGYTF
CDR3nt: TGCAGTGCTAGGGCCGGGCCAAACTCTGTCTATGGCTACACCTTC

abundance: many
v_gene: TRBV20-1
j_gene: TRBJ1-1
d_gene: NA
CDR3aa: CSAPYRDLEAFF
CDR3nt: TGCAGTGCTCCTTACCGGGACCTTGAAGCTTTCTTT

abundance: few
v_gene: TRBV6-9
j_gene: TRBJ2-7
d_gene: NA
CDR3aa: CASSYRRQAYEQYF
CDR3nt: TGTGCCAGCAGTTACAGGAGACAGGCCTACGAGCAGTACTTC

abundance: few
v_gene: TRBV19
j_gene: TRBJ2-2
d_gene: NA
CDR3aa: CASSPPTGREVPGELFF
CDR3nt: TGTGCCAGTAGTCCTCCGACAGGAAGGGAGGTTCCCGGGGAGCTGTTTTTT

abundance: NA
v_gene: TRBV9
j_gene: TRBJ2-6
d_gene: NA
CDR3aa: CASSVDPSGANVLTF
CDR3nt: TGTGCCAGCAGCGTAGATCCCTCTGGGGCCAACGTCCTGACTTTC

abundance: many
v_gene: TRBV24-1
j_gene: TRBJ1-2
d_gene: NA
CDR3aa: CATSDLRQNYGYTF
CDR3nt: TGTGCCACCAGTGATTTAAGGCAGAACTATGGCTACACCTTC

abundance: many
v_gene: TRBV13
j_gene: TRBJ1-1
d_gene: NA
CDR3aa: CASSFLPSEDGEAFF
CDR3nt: TGTGCCAGCAGCTTCCTCCCCTCCGAGGACGGTGAAGCTTTCTTT

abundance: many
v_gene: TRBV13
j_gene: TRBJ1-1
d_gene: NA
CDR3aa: CASSSRGPEAFF
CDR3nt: TGTGCCAGCAGCTCAAGGGGACCCGAAGCTTTCTTT

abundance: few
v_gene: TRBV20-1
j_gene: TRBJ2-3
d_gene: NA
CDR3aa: CSARSLIGPGDTQYF
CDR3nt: TGCAGTGCTAGAAGCCTGATAGGGCCGGGAGATACGCAGTATTTT

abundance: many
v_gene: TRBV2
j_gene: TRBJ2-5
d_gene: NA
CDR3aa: CASSGGLRVLQETQYF
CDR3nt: TGTGCCAGCAGCGGGGGTCTAAGGGTTCTACAAGAGACCCAGTACTTC

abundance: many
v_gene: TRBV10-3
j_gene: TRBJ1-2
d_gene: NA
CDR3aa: CAISKGENYGYTF
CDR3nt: TGTGCCATCAGTAAAGGCGAAAACTATGGCTACACCTTC

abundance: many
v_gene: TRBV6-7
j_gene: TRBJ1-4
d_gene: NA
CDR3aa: CASSYRIPTNEKLFF
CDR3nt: TGTGCCAGCAGTTACCGGATTCCAACTAATGAAAAACTGTTTTTT

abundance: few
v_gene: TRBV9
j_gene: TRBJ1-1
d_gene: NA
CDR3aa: CASSVAAGMNTEAFF
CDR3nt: TGTGCCAGCAGCGTAGCTGCGGGGATGAACACTGAAGCTTTCTTT

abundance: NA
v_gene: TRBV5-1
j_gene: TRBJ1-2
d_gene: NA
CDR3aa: CASSLQGIDYGYTF
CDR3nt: TGCGCCAGCAGCTTGCAGGGTATCGACTATGGCTACACCTTC

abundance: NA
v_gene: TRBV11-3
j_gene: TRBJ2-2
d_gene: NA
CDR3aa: CASSYSFATTGELFF
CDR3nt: TGTGCCAGCAGCTATTCGTTCGCCACCACCGGGGAGCTGTTTTTT

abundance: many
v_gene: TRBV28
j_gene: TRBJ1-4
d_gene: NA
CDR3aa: CASSFMGASNEKLFF
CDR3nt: TGTGCCAGCAGTTTTATGGGGGCTAGTAATGAAAAACTGTTTTTT

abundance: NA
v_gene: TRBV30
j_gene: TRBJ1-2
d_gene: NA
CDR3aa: CAWSPTTLSNTF
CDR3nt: TGTGCCTGGAGCCCTACGACCCTATCGAACACCTTC

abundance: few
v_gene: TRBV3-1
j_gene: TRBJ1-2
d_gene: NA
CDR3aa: CASSQGVDSNYGYTF
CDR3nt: TGTGCCAGCAGCCAAGGCGTGGACAGCAACTATGGCTACACCTTC

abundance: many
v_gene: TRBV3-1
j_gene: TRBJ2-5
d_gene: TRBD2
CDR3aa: CASSQALAGSVGTQYF
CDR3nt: TGTGCCAGCAGCCAGGCACTAGCGGGCAGCGTGGGGACCCAGTACTTC

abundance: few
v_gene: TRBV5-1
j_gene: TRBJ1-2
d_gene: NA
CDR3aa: CASSLERGRDGYTF
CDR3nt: TGCGCCAGCAGCTTGGAACGGGGGAGAGATGGCTACACCTTC

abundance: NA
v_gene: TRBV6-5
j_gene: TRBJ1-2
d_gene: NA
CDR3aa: CASSYSWTQGYYGYTF
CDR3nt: TGTGCCAGCAGTTACTCCTGGACCCAAGGGTACTATGGCTACACCTTC

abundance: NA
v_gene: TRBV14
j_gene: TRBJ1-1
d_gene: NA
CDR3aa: CASSDGPRAEAFF
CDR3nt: TGTGCCAGCAGCGACGGTCCAAGAGCGGAAGCTTTCTTT

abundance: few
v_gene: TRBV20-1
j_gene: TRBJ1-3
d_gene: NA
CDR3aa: CSARDRKGSPGNTIYF
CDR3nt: TGCAGTGCTAGAGATAGGAAGGGAAGCCCGGGAAACACCATATATTTT

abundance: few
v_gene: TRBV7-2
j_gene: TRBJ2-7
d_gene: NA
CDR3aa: CASSPTGLLRYEQYF
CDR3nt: TGTGCCAGCAGCCCGACGGGTCTTCTCCGCTACGAGCAGTACTTC

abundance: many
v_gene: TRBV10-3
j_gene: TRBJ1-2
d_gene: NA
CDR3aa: CAISESSRALYGYTF
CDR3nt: TGTGCCATCAGTGAGTCAAGCAGGGCGCTTTATGGCTACACCTTC

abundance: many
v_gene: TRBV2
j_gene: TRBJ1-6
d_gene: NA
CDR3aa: CASKARGSYSPLHF
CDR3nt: TGTGCCAGCAAAGCCAGGGGAAGTTATTCACCCCTCCACTTT

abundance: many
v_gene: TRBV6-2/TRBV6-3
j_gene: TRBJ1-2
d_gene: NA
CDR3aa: CASTARGVREHYGYTF
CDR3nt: TGTGCCAGCACAGCGCGGGGCGTAAGGGAGCACTATGGCTACACCTTC

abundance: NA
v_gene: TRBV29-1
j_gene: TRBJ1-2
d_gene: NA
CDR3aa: CSVAPDPPNYGYTF
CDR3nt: TGCAGCGTTGCCCCAGACCCCCCCAACTATGGCTACACCTTC

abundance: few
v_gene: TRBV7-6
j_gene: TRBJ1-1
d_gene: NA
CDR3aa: CASSLARRGPLNTEAFF
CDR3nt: TGTGCCAGCAGCTTAGCCCGTCGGGGGCCCTTGAACACTGAAGCTTTCTTT

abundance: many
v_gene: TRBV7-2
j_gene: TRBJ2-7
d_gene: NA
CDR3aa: CASSLSFDSSYEQYF
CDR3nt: TGTGCCAGCAGCTTAAGTTTCGACAGCTCCTACGAGCAGTACTTC

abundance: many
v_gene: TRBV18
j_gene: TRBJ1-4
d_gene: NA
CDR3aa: CASSGKSGKLFF
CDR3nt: TGTGCCAGCTCAGGAAAATCGGGAAAACTGTTTTTT